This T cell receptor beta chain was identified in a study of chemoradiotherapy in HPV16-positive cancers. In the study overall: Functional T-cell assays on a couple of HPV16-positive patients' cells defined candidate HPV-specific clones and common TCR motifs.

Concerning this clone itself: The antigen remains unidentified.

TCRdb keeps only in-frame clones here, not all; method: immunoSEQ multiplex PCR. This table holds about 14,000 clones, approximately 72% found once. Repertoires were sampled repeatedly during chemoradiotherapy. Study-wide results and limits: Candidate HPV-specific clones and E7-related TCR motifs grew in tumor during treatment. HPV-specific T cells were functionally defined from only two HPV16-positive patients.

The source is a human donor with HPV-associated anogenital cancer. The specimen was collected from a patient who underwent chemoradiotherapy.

The CDR3 protein is CASSIGAGADQPQHF. The CDR3 DNA reads as TGTGCCAGTAGTATAGGGGCAGGGGCAGATCAGCCCCAGCATTTT. The V gene is TRBV19, the J gene TRBJ1-5, with a tentative D call TRBD1 (6 bases). The length of the CDR3 is 15 residues. The germline V gene encodes CDR1 LNHDA and CDR2 SQIVND (reference sequence). V lost 1 base and J lost 5, with 12 bases in between.